Listed below are T cell receptor beta chains from one sample, sequenced in a study of post-analysis software for immune sequencing data. MiXCR, applied by TCRdb to the PCR reads, yields one record per CDR3 protein. The sample shows about 620,000 distinct CDR3 sequences, about 40% of them seen only once. The material sequenced was blood. Every receptor here comes from a girl under 18 with multiple sclerosis. Each CDR3 is given without its conserved first and last residue. The D gene is left open where the match is weak. Clone size is not always given. Where it is, it says once, few, many or a class for expanded clones.

V,D,J,size,CDR3
TRBV12-3/TRBV12-4,TRBD1,TRBJ2-7,few,ASSTNRGEQY
TRBV12-3/TRBV12-4,TRBD2,TRBJ2-7,NA,ASSPPSGRYEQY
TRBV7-2,NA,TRBJ2-3,NA,ASSPQRGTDTQY
TRBV3-1,NA,TRBJ2-7,few,ASSQDSGYEQY
TRBV7-9,TRBD2,TRBJ2-3,NA,ASSSLAGGRYTDTQY
TRBV5-1,NA,TRBJ2-7,few,ASSFQDKNYEQY
TRBV24-1,NA,TRBJ2-6,NA,ATSGGITSGANVLT
TRBV5-6,NA,TRBJ2-1,few,ASSPVRGVSVYEQF
TRBV20-1,NA,TRBJ2-7,NA,SAQGGTNPYEQY
TRBV2,NA,TRBJ2-1,NA,ASQIRLLEQF
TRBV11-2,NA,TRBJ2-7,NA,ASSFARGDFNEQY
TRBV10-3,TRBD1,TRBJ1-1,NA,AITSTGGTEAF
TRBV24-1,TRBD2,TRBJ2-1,NA,ATSVRTSGGNEQF
TRBV18,NA,TRBJ2-1,NA,ASSPPPRTGEQF
TRBV20-1,TRBD2,TRBJ2-1,many,SAKILAGESNEQF
TRBV3-1,TRBD2,NA,NA,ASSPSGWYEQY
TRBV6-5,NA,TRBJ1-1,NA,ASSYQPQNTEAF
TRBV10-3,NA,TRBJ2-5,NA,AIRTGTGTGQETQY
TRBV24-1,NA,TRBJ2-3,NA,ATSDFLVGPASTDTQY
TRBV20-1,NA,TRBJ1-4,NA,SARPGREVTNEKLF
TRBV20-1,NA,TRBJ2-7,NA,SASNRQSSYEQY
TRBV30,NA,TRBJ1-2,NA,AWSSQGNYGYT
TRBV7-2,TRBD2,TRBJ2-1,few,ASSLASGNEQF
TRBV12-3/TRBV12-4,TRBD1,TRBJ1-1,NA,ASSKTGLTEAF
TRBV20-1,NA,TRBJ2-3,few,SARLAPTDTQY
TRBV13,TRBD1,TRBJ1-2,NA,ASRDTIGTANYGYT
TRBV10-3,NA,TRBJ2-1,NA,ATRGGGGEQF
TRBV12-3/TRBV12-4,TRBD1,TRBJ1-1,few,ASSLKSQGASGTEAF
TRBV24-1,NA,TRBJ2-1,NA,ATAVSNEQF
TRBV7-2,NA,TRBJ2-1,many,ASSLVDDEQF
TRBV4-1,NA,TRBJ2-5,NA,ASSQDHSARETQY
TRBV20-1,NA,TRBJ1-1,few,SARVFGQMNTEAF
TRBV29-1,TRBD1,TRBJ1-5,NA,SVSTGTGNQPQH
TRBV4-1,TRBD2,TRBJ2-7,NA,ASSRIPGLAGGHEQY
TRBV4-2,NA,TRBJ2-3,once,ASSRETFQGGGRTDTQY
TRBV5-1,TRBD1,TRBJ2-1,NA,ASSLGTGVQSSEQF
TRBV4-1,NA,TRBJ2-2,NA,ASSQAWNTGELF
TRBV20-1,NA,TRBJ1-2,NA,SASLDSPNYGYT
TRBV13,TRBD2,TRBJ2-1,NA,ASSLVGSGYYNEQF
TRBV12-3/TRBV12-4,NA,TRBJ1-6,once,ASSLKVGRGNSPLH
TRBV11-3,TRBD1,TRBJ2-7,NA,ASSPPATGAPEQY
TRBV15,TRBD1,TRBJ2-3,few,ATSRDIQGVGTDTQY
TRBV4-2,TRBD2,TRBJ2-3,NA,ASSQDLLAASTDTQY